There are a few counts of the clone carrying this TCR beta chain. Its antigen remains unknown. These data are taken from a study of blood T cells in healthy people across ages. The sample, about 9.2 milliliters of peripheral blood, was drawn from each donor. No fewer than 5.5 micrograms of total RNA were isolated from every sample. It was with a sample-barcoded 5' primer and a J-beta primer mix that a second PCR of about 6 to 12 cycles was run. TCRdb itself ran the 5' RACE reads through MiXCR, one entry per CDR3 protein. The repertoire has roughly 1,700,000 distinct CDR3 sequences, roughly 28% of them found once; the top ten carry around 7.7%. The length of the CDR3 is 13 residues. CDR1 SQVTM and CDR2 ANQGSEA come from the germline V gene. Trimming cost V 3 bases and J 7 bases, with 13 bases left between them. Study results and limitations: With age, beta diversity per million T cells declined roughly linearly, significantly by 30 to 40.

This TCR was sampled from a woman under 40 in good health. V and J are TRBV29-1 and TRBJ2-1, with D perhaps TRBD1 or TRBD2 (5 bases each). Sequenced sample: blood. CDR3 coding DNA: TGCAGCGTTGAGGACATCGGGGCAAATGAGCAGTTCTTC. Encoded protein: CSVEDIGANEQFF.